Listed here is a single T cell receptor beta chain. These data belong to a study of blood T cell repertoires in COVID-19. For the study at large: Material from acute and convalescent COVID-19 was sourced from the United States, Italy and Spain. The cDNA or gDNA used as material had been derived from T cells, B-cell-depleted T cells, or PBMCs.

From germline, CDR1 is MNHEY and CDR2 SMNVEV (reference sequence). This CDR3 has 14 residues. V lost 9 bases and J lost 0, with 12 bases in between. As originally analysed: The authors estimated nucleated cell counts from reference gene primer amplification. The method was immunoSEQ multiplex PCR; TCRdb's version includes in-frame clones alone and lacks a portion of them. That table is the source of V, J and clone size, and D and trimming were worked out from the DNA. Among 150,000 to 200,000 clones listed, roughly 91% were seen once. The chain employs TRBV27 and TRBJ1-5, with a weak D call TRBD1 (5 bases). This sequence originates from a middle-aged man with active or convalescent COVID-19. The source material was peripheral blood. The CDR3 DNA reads TGTGCCAGTCGGGACTTATATAGCAATCAGCCCCAGCATTTT. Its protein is CASRDLYSNQPQHF.